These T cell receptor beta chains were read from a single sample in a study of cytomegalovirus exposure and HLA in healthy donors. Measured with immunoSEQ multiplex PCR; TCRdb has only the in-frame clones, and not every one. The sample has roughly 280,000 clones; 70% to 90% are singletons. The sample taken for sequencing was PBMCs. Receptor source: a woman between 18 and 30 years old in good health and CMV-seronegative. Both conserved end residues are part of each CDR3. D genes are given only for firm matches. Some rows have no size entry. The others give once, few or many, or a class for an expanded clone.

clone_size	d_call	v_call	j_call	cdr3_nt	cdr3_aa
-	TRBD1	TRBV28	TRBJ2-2	TGTGCCAGCAGTCCTAGTATCGGGACAGATCACACCGGGGAGCTGTTTTTT	CASSPSIGTDHTGELFF
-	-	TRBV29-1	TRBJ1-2	TGCAGCGTGGGGACAAGATCTAACTATGGCTACACCTTC	CSVGTRSNYGYTF
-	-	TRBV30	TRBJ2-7	TGTGCCTGGACCCAGGGCTACGAGCAGTACTTC	CAWTQGYEQYF
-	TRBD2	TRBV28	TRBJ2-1	TGTGCCAGCAGTCGGACTAGCGGGGCTCTCTCCTACAATGAGCAGTTCTTC	CASSRTSGALSYNEQFF
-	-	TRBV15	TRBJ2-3	TGTGCCACCAGCAGAGCCGACATTAGGGGGGGTTCGCAGTATTTT	CATSRADIRGGSQYF
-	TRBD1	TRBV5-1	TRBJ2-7	TGCGCCAGCAGCGGAGGGACAGGGGGGCCCTACGAGCAGTACTTC	CASSGGTGGPYEQYF
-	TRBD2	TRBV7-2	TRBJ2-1	TGTGCCAGCAGCGGGCCGGGACTAGCGGACTACAATGAGCAGTTCTTC	CASSGPGLADYNEQFF
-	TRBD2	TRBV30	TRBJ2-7	TGTGCCTGGAGTAAAAAGGGACGTGGGAGGGACGAGCAGTACTTC	CAWSKKGRGRDEQYF
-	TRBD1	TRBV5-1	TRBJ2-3	TGCGCCAGCAGGGCGGGACAGGGGACAGATACGCAGTATTTT	CASRAGQGTDTQYF
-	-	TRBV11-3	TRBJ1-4	TGTGCCAGCAGCTCTCCGATGTTAGGGGAACTGTTTTTT	CASSSPMLGELFF
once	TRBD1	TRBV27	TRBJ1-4	TGTGCCAGCAGTCCGGGGACAGGGGGGGATGAAAAACTGTTTTTT	CASSPGTGGDEKLFF
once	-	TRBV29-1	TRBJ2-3	TGCAGCGTCGACAGTCGAGGCACAGATACGCAGTATTTT	CSVDSRGTDTQYF
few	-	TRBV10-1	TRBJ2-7	TGCGCCAGCAGTGAGAATCTGGCAGGGACCTACGAGCAGTACTTC	CASSENLAGTYEQYF
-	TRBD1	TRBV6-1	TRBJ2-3	TGTGCCAGCCAGGGGGGCACAGATACGCAGTATTTT	CASQGGTDTQYF
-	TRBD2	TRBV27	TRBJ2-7	TGTGCCAGCAGCCCACATGGACTAGCCTACGAGCAGTACTTC	CASSPHGLAYEQYF
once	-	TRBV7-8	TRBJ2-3	TGTGCCAGCAGCTTAGTGGGCAGCCTCACAGATACGCAGTATTTT	CASSLVGSLTDTQYF